The TCR beta chain described here comes from a study of technical replicates of blood from a few donors. V was pared by 4 bases and J by 2 bases, with 14 bases between. Germline CDR1 is MDHEN and CDR2 is SYDVKM. CDR3 length: 15 amino acids. Repertoires were generated with immunoSEQ multiplex PCR, while TCRdb's copy carries only in-frame clones and drops some. The repertoire holds tens of thousands of clones, with roughly 93% as singletons. The rearrangement uses TRBV28 and TRBJ1-2; D gene ambiguous. Sequenced sample: T cells isolated from PBMCs. The receptor comes from a human donor in good health. The CDR3: CASSSLEGQNYGYTF. CDR3 bases: TGTGCCAGCAGTTCCCTCGAGGGCCAGAACTATGGCTACACCTTC.